The 4 T cell receptor beta chains below come from one sample, sequenced in a study of cytomegalovirus exposure and HLA in healthy donors. PCR used 60 Vbeta primers and 13 Jbeta primers. The table came from immunoSEQ multiplex PCR; TCRdb's copy has only in-frame clones and leaves some out. The data contain roughly 180,000 clones, 65% to 85% of them singletons. Sequences were obtained from PBMCs. These receptor sequences come from a woman aged 50 to 60 in good health and CMV-seropositive.

The chain combines TRBV19 with TRBJ1-5; D might be TRBD1 (6 bases). The germline V gene has CDR1 LNHDA and CDR2 SQIVND (reference sequence). The CDR3 spans 14 residues. V lost 1 base and J 5 bases, leaving 9 bases between the germline ends. This CDR3 reads CASSIGDIDQPQHF. The CDR3 DNA is TGTGCCAGTAGTATAGGGGACATCGATCAGCCCCAGCATTTT.

This clone was detected only once. This chain uses TRBV28 with TRBJ2-1, with D maybe TRBD1 (7 bases). The CDR3 totals 14 residues. The germline CDR1 and CDR2 sequences are MDHEN and SYDVKM. V was clipped by 3 bases and J by 8 bases, with 14 bases between them. The CDR3 DNA sequence: TGTGCCAGCAGTTTGGGTCAGGGGGGTGATGAGCAGTTCTTC. Its translation is CASSLGQGGDEQFF.

Only one count was recorded for this clone. V gene TRBV7-3 combines with J gene TRBJ2-3; TRBD2 matches 10 bases. Germline V gives CDR1 SGHTA, CDR2 FQGTGA. Trimming removed 6 bases from V and 0 bases from J; junction bases left unmatched: 3. The CDR3 spans 15 residues. CDR3 protein: CASRLAGISTDTQYF. The CDR3 bases are TGTGCCAGCAGACTAGCGGGAATAAGCACAGATACGCAGTATTTT.

The V and J genes are TRBV6-5 and TRBJ1-1, with a possible D match to TRBD1 (6 bases). CDR1 is MNHEY, CDR2 SVGAGI, per germline. The ends were cut back, 2 bases at V and 7 bases at J, with 17 bases in the middle. The CDR3 contains 15 residues. As DNA, the CDR3 is TGTGCCAGCAGTTACAACTATGGGGGGGCGGATGAAGCTTTCTTT. The encoded protein is CASSYNYGGADEAFF.